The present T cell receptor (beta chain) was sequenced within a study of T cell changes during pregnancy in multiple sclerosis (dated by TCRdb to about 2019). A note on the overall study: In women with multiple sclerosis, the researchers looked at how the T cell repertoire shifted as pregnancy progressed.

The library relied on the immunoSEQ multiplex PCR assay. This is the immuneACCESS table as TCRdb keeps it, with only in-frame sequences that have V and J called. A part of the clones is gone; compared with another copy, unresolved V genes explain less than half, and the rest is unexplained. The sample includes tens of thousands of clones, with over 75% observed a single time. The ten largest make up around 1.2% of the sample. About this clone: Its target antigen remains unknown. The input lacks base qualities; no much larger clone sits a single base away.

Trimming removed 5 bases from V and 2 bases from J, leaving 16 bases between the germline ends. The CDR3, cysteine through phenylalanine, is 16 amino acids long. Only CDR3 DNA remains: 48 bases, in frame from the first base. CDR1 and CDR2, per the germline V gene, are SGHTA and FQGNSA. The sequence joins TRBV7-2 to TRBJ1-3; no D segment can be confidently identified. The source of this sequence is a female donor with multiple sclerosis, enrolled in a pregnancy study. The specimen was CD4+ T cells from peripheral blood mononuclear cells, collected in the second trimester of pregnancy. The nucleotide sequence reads TGTGCCAGCAGCCCTCCGGGAAGGACGGCTGGAAACACCATATATTTT. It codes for CASSPPGRTAGNTIYF.